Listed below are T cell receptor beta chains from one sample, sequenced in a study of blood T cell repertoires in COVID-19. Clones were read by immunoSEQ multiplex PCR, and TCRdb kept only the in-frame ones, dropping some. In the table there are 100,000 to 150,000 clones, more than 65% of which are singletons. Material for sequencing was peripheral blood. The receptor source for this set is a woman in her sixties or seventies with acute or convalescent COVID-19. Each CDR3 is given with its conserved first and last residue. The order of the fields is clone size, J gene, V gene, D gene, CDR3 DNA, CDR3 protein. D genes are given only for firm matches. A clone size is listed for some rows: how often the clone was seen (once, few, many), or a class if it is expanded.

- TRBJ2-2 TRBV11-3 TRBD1 TGTGCCAGCAGCTCCCCAGGGGGCCTGGACACCGGGGAGCTGTTTTTT CASSSPGGLDTGELFF
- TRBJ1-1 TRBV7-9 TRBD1 TGTGCCAGCAGCTTATACGTCCAGACAGGGGAGACTTCTGGAGCTTTCTTT CASSLYVQTGETSGAFF
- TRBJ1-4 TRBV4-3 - TGCGCCAGCAGCCAAGATGGGCAGGGGACTAATGAAAAACTGTTTTTT CASSQDGQGTNEKLFF
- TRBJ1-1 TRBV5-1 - TGCGCCAGCAGCTTGGTTACCTCACAGAACACTGAAGCTTTCTTT CASSLVTSQNTEAFF
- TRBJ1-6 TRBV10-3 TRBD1 TGTGCCATCAGTGTTGGACAGGGGGCTTCACCCCTCCACTTT CAISVGQGASPLHF
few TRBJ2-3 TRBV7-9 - TGTGCCAGCACCCAAGGGCGGGAAACGGGCACAGATACGCAGTATTTT CASTQGRETGTDTQYF
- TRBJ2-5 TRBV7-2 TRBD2 TGTGCCAGCAGCTTCGGGGGGGGGCAGGAGACCCAGTACTTC CASSFGGGQETQYF
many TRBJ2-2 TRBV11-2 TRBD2 TGTGCCAGCAGCCGGACTAGCGGGGGGCGAAACACCGGGGAGCTGTTTTTT CASSRTSGGRNTGELFF
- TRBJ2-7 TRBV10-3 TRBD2 TGTGCCATCAGTGGGGGAGGACTAGCGGGAGCCAACGAGCAGTACTTC CAISGGGLAGANEQYF
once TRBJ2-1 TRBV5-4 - TGTGCCAGCAGCTTCGGCAGCGGAACCTACAATGAGCAGTTCTTC CASSFGSGTYNEQFF
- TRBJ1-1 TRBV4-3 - TGCGCCAGCAGCCAAGAGTACGGCAGGATGAACACTGAAGCTTTCTTT CASSQEYGRMNTEAFF
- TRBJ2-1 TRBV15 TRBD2 TGTGCCACCAGCAGAGATCCGGGGGGGCTCGGCAATGAGCAGTTCTTC CATSRDPGGLGNEQFF
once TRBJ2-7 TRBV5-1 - TGCGCCAGCAGCTTGGGGACTCCTGCCTACGAGCAGTACTTC CASSLGTPAYEQYF
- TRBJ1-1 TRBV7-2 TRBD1 TGTGCCTGGGACAGGGGGCGCGGGAACACTGAAGCTTTCTTT CAWDRGRGNTEAFF
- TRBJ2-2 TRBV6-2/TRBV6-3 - TGTGCCAGCAGTTTCGGGACATCGAACACCGGGGAGCTGTTTTTT CASSFGTSNTGELFF
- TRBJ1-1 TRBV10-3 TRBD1 TGTGCCATCAGAGAAACAGGGGGTGGCTCTGAAGCTTTCTTT CAIRETGGGSEAFF
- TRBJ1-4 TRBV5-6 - TGTGCCAGCAGCTTGTTCCAGGGCCTAAATGAAAAACTGTTTTTT CASSLFQGLNEKLFF
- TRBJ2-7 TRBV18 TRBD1 TGTGCCAGCTCGACTGGTACAGGGGGTTCCTACGAGCAGTACTTC CASSTGTGGSYEQYF
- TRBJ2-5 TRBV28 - TGTGCCAGCAGTTTGTCGGTCCAAGAGACCCAGTACTTC CASSLSVQETQYF
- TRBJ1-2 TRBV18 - TGTGCCAGCTCACCAAGGACAGTGTTCTATGGCTACACCTTC CASSPRTVFYGYTF
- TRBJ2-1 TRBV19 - TGTGCCAGTAGACATACCGGGTCCCCCTACAATGAGCAGTTCTTC CASRHTGSPYNEQFF
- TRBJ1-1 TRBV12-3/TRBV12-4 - TGTGCCAGCACCAATAGAAGGAACACTGAAGCTTTCTTT CASTNRRNTEAFF
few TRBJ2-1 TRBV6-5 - TGTGCCAGCAGTCTTGGGGCCCCCTCCTACAATGAGCAGTTCTTC CASSLGAPSYNEQFF
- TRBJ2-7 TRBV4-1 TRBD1 TGCGCCAGCAGCCAAAACCGGGACAGGGTCTACGAGCAGTACTTC CASSQNRDRVYEQYF
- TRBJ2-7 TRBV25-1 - TGTGCCAGCAGTGATAGTAGACAAGCCTACGAGCAGTACTTC CASSDSRQAYEQYF
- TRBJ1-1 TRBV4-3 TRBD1 TGCGCCAGCAGCCAAGATCGAGGGAACAGGGGGGGCGTTGAAGCTTTCTTT CASSQDRGNRGGVEAFF
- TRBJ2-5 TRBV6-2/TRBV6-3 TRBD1 TGTGCCAGCAGCGACAGGGGGCGGGAGACCCAGTACTTC CASSDRGRETQYF
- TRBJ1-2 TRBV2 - TGTGCCAGCAGTGGACAGTTACCCTATGGCTACACCTTC CASSGQLPYGYTF
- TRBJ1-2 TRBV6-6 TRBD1 TGTGCCAGCAGTGACTCTATACAGGGGTCGAATGGCTACACCTTC CASSDSIQGSNGYTF
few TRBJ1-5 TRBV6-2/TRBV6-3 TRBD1 TGTGCCAGCAGCCCGGCAGGGGGTTGGGATCAGCCCCAGCATTTT CASSPAGGWDQPQHF
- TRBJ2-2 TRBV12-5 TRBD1 TGTGCTAGTGGTTTGGTGCAGGGGGCCGGGGAGCTGTTTTTT CASGLVQGAGELFF
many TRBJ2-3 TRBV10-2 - TGCGCCAGCAGTGAAGGGGGTGGCACAGATACGCAGTATTTT CASSEGGGTDTQYF
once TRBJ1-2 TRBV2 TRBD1 TGTGCCAGCAGGGTTGGGACAGGGGAAACCTATGGCTACACCTTC CASRVGTGETYGYTF
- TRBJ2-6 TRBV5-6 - TGTGCCAGCACCCTAGGGGTTACCCCTGGGGCCAACGTCCTGACTTTC CASTLGVTPGANVLTF
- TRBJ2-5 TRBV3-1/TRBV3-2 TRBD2 TGTGCCAGCAGCCAAGCTGGACTAGCGGGAGGTCCGTACCAAGAGACCCAGTACTTC CASSQAGLAGGPYQETQYF
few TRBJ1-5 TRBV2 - TGTGCCAGCAGTGATCAGAATCAGCCCCAGCATTTT CASSDQNQPQHF
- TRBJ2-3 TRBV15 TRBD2 TGTGCCACCAGCAGAGATCCAAGCGGGGGGGCAGATACGCAGTATTTT CATSRDPSGGADTQYF
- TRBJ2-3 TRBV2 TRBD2 TGTGCCAGCACAATAAGACTAGCGGGGACCACAGATACGCAGTATTTT CASTIRLAGTTDTQYF
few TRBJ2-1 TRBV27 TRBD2 TGTGCCTGCTGGTCTAGCGGGGGTAATGAGCAGTTCTTC CACWSSGGNEQFF
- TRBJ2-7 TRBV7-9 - TGTGCCAGCAGCTCCCAGGGTTTTTTGAACGAGCAGTACTTC CASSSQGFLNEQYF
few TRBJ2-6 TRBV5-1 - TGCGCCAGCAGCTTGGTTATCTCTGGGGCCAACGTCCTGACTTTC CASSLVISGANVLTF
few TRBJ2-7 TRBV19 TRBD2 TGTGCCAGTAGTATCTCTCTAGCGGCCGCCTACGAGCAGTACTTC CASSISLAAAYEQYF
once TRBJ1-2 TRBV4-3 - TGCGCCAGCAGCCAAGAACGTGGACAGTACTATGGCTACACCTTC CASSQERGQYYGYTF
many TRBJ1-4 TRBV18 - TGTGCCAGCTCACCAGGGGCCGGGCGGGAAAAACTGTTTTTT CASSPGAGREKLFF
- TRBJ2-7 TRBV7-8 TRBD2 TGTGCCAGCAGCACTCCCCTAGCGGGGAGCTTCGACGAGCAGTACTTC CASSTPLAGSFDEQYF
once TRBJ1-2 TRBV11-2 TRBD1 TGTGCCAGCAGCTTACCGGACAGGGGGCCGCTCACCTTC CASSLPDRGPLTF
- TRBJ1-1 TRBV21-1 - TGTGCCAGCAGCAATTACAGAGTGAACACTGAAGCTTTCTTT CASSNYRVNTEAFF
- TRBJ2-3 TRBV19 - TGTGCCAGTTCCCGGGACATGAGGAGGACAGATACGCAGTATTTT CASSRDMRRTDTQYF
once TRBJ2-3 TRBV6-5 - TGTGCCAGCAGTTACGGCGGGGGCTCTTCAGATACGCAGTATTTT CASSYGGGSSDTQYF
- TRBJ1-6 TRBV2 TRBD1 TGTGCCAGCAGGGGACAGTATAATTCACCCCTCCACTTT CASRGQYNSPLHF